Following are 6 T cell receptor beta chains from one sample sequenced in a study of shared clonotypes between healthy human individuals (dated by TCRdb to about 2020). CD8 naive samples were CD45RO-negative cells positively selected for CCR7, giving a CD45RA+CCR7+ population that excluded TemRA cells. The library came from the immunoSEQ multiplex PCR assay. Not all clones reach the TCRdb copy of this immuneACCESS table, which keeps in-frame sequences only. Checked studies attribute under half of the gap to unresolved V genes and leave the rest unexplained. The sample table shows about 820,000 clones, and more than 85% are seen once. The ten largest clonotypes hold more than 20% of the sample. Specimen: naive CD8+ T cells sorted from blood. Per the publication, the cell subset or site label means: CD45RA+CCR7+. All receptors come from a man aged 30-40 years in good health.

This sequence joins TRBV2 and TRBJ2-7, with 7 nucleotides matching TRBD2. CDR3 length: 16 amino acids. V shed 6 bases, J shed 4 bases, and the junction held 15 bases outside the gene matches. Looked up from germline, CDR1 is SNHLY and CDR2 is FYNNEI. Written as DNA, the CDR3 is TGTGCCAGCAGCCCCCCTGAGTCCGCGGGAGTGTACGAGCAGTACTTC. Protein product: CASSPPESAGVYEQYF.

The chain has TRBV19 and TRBJ2-1; 7 nucleotides agree with TRBD1. This CDR3 contains 14 residues. Germline V CDR1 and CDR2: LNHDA, SQIVND (reference sequence). V trimming: 4 bases; J trimming: 3 bases; junction bases outside the gene matches: 3. DNA of the CDR3: TGTGCCAGTAGTAGACAGGGCCTCTACAATGAGCAGTTCTTC. Residues: CASSRQGLYNEQFF.

The gene calls are TRBV4-1 and TRBJ2-7; D ambiguous. The length of the CDR3 is 14 residues. With 2 bases removed from V and 0 bases from J, the gap between germline ends came to 8 bases. Germline assignment: CDR1 MGHRA and CDR2 YSYEKL. CDR3 in amino acids: CASSQYGTSYEQYF. The DNA for the CDR3 is TGCGCCAGCAGCCAATACGGTACCTCCTACGAGCAGTACTTC.

This clone occurred a few times. The same CDR3 can be traced to other DNA sequences in this sample. The chain couples TRBV9 to TRBJ2-1; 9 nucleotides agree with TRBD1. Germline V gene lookup returns CDR1 SGDLS and CDR2 YYNGEE. V trimming: 3 bases; J trimming: 4 bases; junction bases outside the gene matches: 2. This CDR3 contains 14 residues. The CDR3 spells CASSAGTGYNEQFF. The CDR3, as DNA: TGTGCCAGCAGCGCCGGGACAGGGTACAATGAGCAGTTCTTC.

The chain couples TRBV10-3 to TRBJ1-1; D not resolved. The V end lost 10 bases, the J end lost 1 base, and 10 bases lay between the germline ends. The CDR3 is 12 residues long. Germline loops: CDR1 ENHRY, CDR2 SYGVKD. The DNA of the CDR3 is TGTGCCACCGCGGCTAGGAACACTGAAGCTTTCTTT. Its protein product is CATAARNTEAFF.

The chain joins TRBV5-5 to TRBJ2-7; 8 nucleotides agree with TRBD1. Germline V gives CDR1 SGHKS, CDR2 YYEKEE (reference sequence). Trimming cost V 0 bases and J 0 bases; bases outside gene matches: 2. The CDR3 is 15 amino acids. The CDR3 loop is CASSLETGGSYEQYF. CDR3 nucleotide sequence: TGTGCCAGCAGCTTGGAAACAGGGGGCTCCTACGAGCAGTACTTC.